The clone carrying this T cell receptor beta chain was observed a handful of times. Germline and junction disagree at one end, which may indicate a read error. The CDR3 has 16 amino acids. Germline V gives CDR1 MNHEY, CDR2 SVGAGI. These data are taken from a study of neurological immune-mediated disorders. TCRdb independently ran MiXCR on the 5' RACE reads; one entry per CDR3 protein. The profile covers approximately 50,000 distinct CDR3 sequences, with around 4% appearing a single time and around 1.5% taken by the ten largest. The clonotype originates from a man in his thirties or forties with multiple sclerosis. The rearrangement uses TRBV6-5 and TRBJ1-6; 7 bases line up with TRBD1. Input material: PBMCs. CDR3 DNA: TGTGCCAGCAGCCACAGGGGTTACACTACGAATTCACCCCTCAACTTT. As protein: CASSHRGYTTNSPLNF.